This record looks at one T cell receptor beta chain sequence and its context. No antigen is known for it. No qualities accompany the bases; no much larger clone lies one base away. The same CDR3 can be traced to other DNA sequences in this sample. TCRbeta CDR3 regions were amplified from genomic DNA using the immunoSEQ Assay, a bias-controlled multiplex PCR. The study's own analysis went as follows. The number of nucleated cells in each sample was estimated by amplification of reference gene primers within the assay. To quantify the absolute abundance of each unique TCRbeta CDR3 rearrangement, sequence reads were collapsed and filtered. For each sample, productive Simpson clonality was calculated as the square root of Simpson's diversity index over productive rearrangements. The table was pulled from immuneACCESS by TCRdb, which kept in-frame rearrangements only. Such tables lose some clones; where checked, under half of the loss comes from unresolved V genes, and the rest has no known cause. From that table come the V and J calls and clone size; the DNA was used to work out D and trimming. The sample table records around 450,000 clones; less than 95% of these occur just once. Of the sample, about 0.57% is held by the ten largest clones.

Participants in the prospective study were aged roughly 18 to 95 years, lived in under 30 United States geographic areas, and enrolled through a virtual design. To assign participants to cohorts, the prospective study relied on clinical history that participants themselves reported in a screening survey and a study questionnaire. Recovered participants in ImmuneRACE Cohort 3 were defined by two consecutive negative NP/OP PCR tests, clearance by a healthcare professional, or resolution of symptoms. In the prospective study, mobile phlebotomists collected whole blood, serum and a nasopharyngeal or oropharyngeal swab from each participant. Additional blood draws and questionnaires over an approximately two-month period could optionally be provided by prospective study participants. Prospective study blood samples were shipped either frozen or at room temperature before DNA extraction. V is pared back by 0 bases and J by 2 bases, with 5 bases lying between the germline termini. The CDR3 contains 12 residues, cysteine and phenylalanine counted. This entry keeps only the CDR3 DNA: 36 bases, framed from base 1. CDR1 GTSNPN and CDR2 SVGIG are derived from the germline V gene (reference sequence).

The data stem from a study of blood T cell repertoires in COVID-19 (dated by TCRdb to 2018 to 2020). A note on the overall study: Samples covering the acute and convalescent phases of COVID-19 were provided by collaborators in the United States, Italy and Spain. The prospective study material was composed of cDNA or gDNA derived from T cells, B-cell-depleted T cells, or PBMCs. Deeply sampled blood TCRbeta repertoires from subjects exposed to, actively infected with, or recovered from COVID-19 were included in the dataset. The repertoires were made available in a free public database intended to serve as a resource for research on the immune response to SARS-CoV-2. Samples came from the ongoing ImmuneRACE study (first 160 participants) plus 1,254 subjects from 6 global collaborators. Sample metadata almost always included a de-identified subject ID, COVID-19 status, age in years and sex. Where available, HLA class I and class II types were obtained from metadata supplied by the sample provider rather than from assay-based typing. What the work shows at the level of the full study, not this receptor alone: The quantity of clinical and demographic metadata differed by source and by participant and was supplied without curation.

The source of this sequence is a man aged 18 to 30 who had recovered from COVID-19. The rearrangement joined TRBV30 to TRBJ2-7, with the D gene not clear enough to name. The sequenced sample consisted of PBMCs or T cells enriched from blood (not recorded which). CDR3 reads: CAWSVGAYEQYF. The nucleotide sequence is given as TGTGCCTGGAGTGTAGGAGCCTACGAGCAGTACTTC.